The T cell receptor beta chain under discussion was sequenced for a study of radiation and T cells in renal cell carcinoma. Notes on the study in general: Baseline intratumoral clonotype presence is unknown without pretreatment biopsies. In blood, top tumor clones expanded by 2 weeks, shrinking by 4.

Time point: baseline pretreatment blood. Described treatment: 15 Gy SBRT to primary tumor, nephrectomy 4 weeks later. Radiation-treated patients gave blood at baseline, week 2 and week 4. The tumor was a clear cell renal cell carcinoma. Clones were sequenced by immunoSEQ multiplex PCR, and TCRdb holds only the in-frame ones, with some missing. This repertoire shows about 140,000 clones, over 80% found once; its top ten account for roughly 25%. Comment on this clone: Its antigen is currently unknown.

Germline assignment: CDR1 MNHNY and CDR2 SVGAGI (reference sequence). V shed 0 bases and J shed 4 bases, with 15 bases lying between them. CDR3 length: 16 residues. The chain recombines TRBV6-6 with TRBJ1-2; perhaps TRBD1 as D (5 bases). The sequencing used blood, collected from a patient whose treatment included radiotherapy and nephrectomy. The clonotype originates from a woman between 50 and 59 years old with renal cell carcinoma. For the CDR3, the DNA is TGTGCCAGCAGTTACTCGTCGGGACCCGAAGGCTATGGCTACACCTTC. Protein: CASSYSSGPEGYGYTF.